Sequencing of this T cell receptor beta chain was carried out in a study of cytomegalovirus exposure and HLA in healthy donors. Vbeta (60) and Jbeta (13) primers were used in the PCR. The method was immunoSEQ multiplex PCR; TCRdb's version includes in-frame clones alone and lacks a portion of them. The table records some 150,000 clones, 80% to 85% of them present only once. This clone was counted only a few times. The CDR3 has 13 residues. Germline CDR1 reads MDHEN; CDR2 reads SYDVKM. Trimming stripped 5 bases from V and 2 bases from J, with 10 bases between. The chain uses TRBV28 and TRBJ2-7; no firm D call. The source material was PBMCs. This TCR was recovered from a woman aged 45 to 65 in good health and CMV-seropositive. The CDR3 region has the DNA TGTGCCAGCAGTCCCCCCGTTCCCTACGAGCAGTACTTC. The encoded protein is CASSPPVPYEQYF.